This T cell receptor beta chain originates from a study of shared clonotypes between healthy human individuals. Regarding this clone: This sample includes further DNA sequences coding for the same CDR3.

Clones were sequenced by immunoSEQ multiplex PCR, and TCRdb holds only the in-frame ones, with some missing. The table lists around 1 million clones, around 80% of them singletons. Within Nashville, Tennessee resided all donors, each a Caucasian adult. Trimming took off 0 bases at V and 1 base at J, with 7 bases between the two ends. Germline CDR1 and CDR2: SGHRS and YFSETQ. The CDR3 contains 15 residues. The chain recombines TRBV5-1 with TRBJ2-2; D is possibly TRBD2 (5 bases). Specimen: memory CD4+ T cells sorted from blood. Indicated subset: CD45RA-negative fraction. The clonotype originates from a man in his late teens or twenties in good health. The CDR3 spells CASSLVAGNTGELFF. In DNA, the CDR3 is TGCGCCAGCAGCTTGGTCGCGGGGAACACCGGGGAGCTGTTTTTT.